Sequencing of this T cell receptor (beta chain) was carried out in a study of T-cell reconstitution after alpha-beta-depleted transplantation in children. Researchers prepared the TCRbeta library using unique molecular identifiers, the study reports. One entry per CDR3 protein, called by TCRdb with MiXCR from the PCR reads. The table has 600,000 to 700,000 distinct CDR3 sequences, around 16% seen once. The length of the CDR3 is 14 residues. V lost 3 bases and J 3 bases, leaving 12 bases between the germline ends. Per germline, CDR1 DFQATT and CDR2 SNEGSKA (reference sequence). The chain employs TRBV20-1 and TRBJ2-1; TRBD1 is a possible D gene (6 bases). The specimen was PBMCs from the stem cell graft donor, collected from the stem cell graft. The sequence was obtained from a human donor who donated a stem cell graft to a child with acute myeloid leukemia. DNA for the CDR3: TGCAGTGCTAGGCAGTCGACAGGCTACAATGAGCAGTTCTTC. It yields the protein CSARQSTGYNEQFF.